These T cell receptor beta chains were read from a single sample in a study of blood T cell repertoires in COVID-19. Clones were sequenced by immunoSEQ multiplex PCR, and TCRdb holds only the in-frame ones, with some missing. The sample consists of fewer than 700,000 clones, about 89% of them appearing once. Sequencing was carried out using peripheral blood. These receptors were taken from a woman between 50 and 59 years old with COVID-19, enrolled during active disease. Each CDR3 is given with its conserved first and last residue. Each record gives: D gene, V gene, clone size, J gene, CDR3 DNA, CDR3 protein. A D gene is named only where the DNA matches it firmly. Part of the rows lack a size; the others show once, few, many or a class for expanded clones.

D: TRBD1
V: TRBV4-1
size: NA
J: TRBJ1-1
DNA: TGCGCCAGCAGCCATACCGGACAGGGTGTGAACACTGAAGCTTTCTTT
CDR3: CASSHTGQGVNTEAFF

D: NA
V: TRBV6-5
size: NA
J: TRBJ1-1
DNA: TGTGCCAGCAGTTTGAGGGTAGGGAACACTGAAGCTTTCTTT
CDR3: CASSLRVGNTEAFF

D: TRBD2
V: TRBV6-6
size: NA
J: TRBJ2-1
DNA: TGTGCCAGCAGCCTCGGACTAGCAGCTTACAATGAGCAGTTCTTC
CDR3: CASSLGLAAYNEQFF

D: NA
V: TRBV2
size: NA
J: TRBJ1-6
DNA: TGTGCCAGCAGTGACACAGGGATAACACCCCTCCACTTT
CDR3: CASSDTGITPLHF

D: TRBD1
V: TRBV7-8
size: NA
J: TRBJ1-5
DNA: TGTGCCAGCAGCTTAGCGCGAGCAGGGGGACAGCCCCAGCATTTT
CDR3: CASSLARAGGQPQHF

D: TRBD2
V: TRBV27
size: NA
J: TRBJ2-2
DNA: TGTGCCAGCAGTTCTGCTCTAGCGGGGGTTCACACCGGGGAGCTGTTTTTT
CDR3: CASSSALAGVHTGELFF

D: TRBD1
V: TRBV30
size: NA
J: TRBJ1-2
DNA: TGTGCCTGGAACAGAGGCAGGGGGCAGTGGGGCTACACCTTC
CDR3: CAWNRGRGQWGYTF

D: NA
V: TRBV25-1
size: NA
J: TRBJ2-7
DNA: TGTGCCAGCAGTCCCCGGGTAAATTACTACGAGCAGTACTTC
CDR3: CASSPRVNYYEQYF

D: TRBD2
V: TRBV5-6
size: NA
J: TRBJ2-1
DNA: TGTGCCAGCAGCGGGACTAGCGGGACTTACTACAATGAGCAGTTCTTC
CDR3: CASSGTSGTYYNEQFF

D: NA
V: TRBV2
size: NA
J: TRBJ2-1
DNA: TGTGCCAGCAACCAAGGAGCTTACAATGAGCAGTTCTTC
CDR3: CASNQGAYNEQFF

D: TRBD2
V: TRBV11-1
size: NA
J: TRBJ2-7
DNA: TGTGCCAGCAGCCCGGAAATCGGGGGGGCCTACGAGCAGTACTTC
CDR3: CASSPEIGGAYEQYF

D: NA
V: TRBV23-1
size: NA
J: TRBJ1-5
DNA: TGCGCCAGCAGTCAATCGAGCCCTCTTGACAGGAACGAACAGCCCCAGCATTTT
CDR3: CASSQSSPLDRNEQPQHF

D: TRBD1
V: TRBV5-1
size: NA
J: TRBJ1-2
DNA: TGCGCCAGCAGCCGCGGACAGGGGGTCTATGGCTACACCTTC
CDR3: CASSRGQGVYGYTF

D: NA
V: TRBV5-6
size: NA
J: TRBJ1-6
DNA: TGTGCCAGCAGCCTAACGAACAGGGACTCACCCCTCCACTTT
CDR3: CASSLTNRDSPLHF

D: TRBD1
V: TRBV7-2
size: NA
J: TRBJ1-2
DNA: TGTGCCAGCAGCTTGGGACAGGGGGCTTCTAGCTACACCTTC
CDR3: CASSLGQGASSYTF

D: TRBD1
V: TRBV5-1
size: NA
J: TRBJ2-7
DNA: TGCGCCAGCAGCGTAGGACAGGGCGGGCAGTACTTC
CDR3: CASSVGQGGQYF

D: TRBD1
V: TRBV5-6
size: NA
J: TRBJ1-2
DNA: TGTGCCAGCAGCTACGGGACAGGGTATGGCTACACCTTC
CDR3: CASSYGTGYGYTF

D: TRBD1
V: TRBV2
size: NA
J: TRBJ2-2
DNA: TGTGCCAGCAGTTTTAAGGCGACAGGGAGCCCTTACACCGGGGAGCTGTTTTTT
CDR3: CASSFKATGSPYTGELFF

D: NA
V: TRBV7-9
size: few
J: TRBJ1-2
DNA: TGTGCCAGCAGACCAACGAGCGGGGGCTATGGCTACACCTTC
CDR3: CASRPTSGGYGYTF

D: TRBD1
V: TRBV5-1
size: NA
J: TRBJ1-2
DNA: TGCGCCAGCAGCTTAACGACAGGGAGCTATGGCTACACCTTC
CDR3: CASSLTTGSYGYTF

D: TRBD2
V: TRBV5-6
size: once
J: TRBJ2-5
DNA: TGTGCCAGCAGTATAGCGGGGGGGCCATTAGAGACCCAGTACTTC
CDR3: CASSIAGGPLETQYF

D: NA
V: TRBV5-1
size: NA
J: TRBJ2-7
DNA: TGCGCCAGCAGCCTGAGCGGATACGAGCAGTACTTC
CDR3: CASSLSGYEQYF

D: NA
V: TRBV27
size: NA
J: TRBJ1-1
DNA: TGTGCCAGCAGTCCAGACTCTGGTAGGCGGACTGAAGCTTTCTTT
CDR3: CASSPDSGRRTEAFF

D: TRBD1
V: TRBV15
size: NA
J: TRBJ2-1
DNA: TGTGCCACCAGCAGAGAGCGAAGGGACAGGGGCAATGAGCAGTTCTTC
CDR3: CATSRERRDRGNEQFF

D: NA
V: TRBV5-6
size: once
J: TRBJ1-1
DNA: TGTGCCAGCAGCTTGTCTAAGACTCTTAATGGGGCTTTCTTT
CDR3: CASSLSKTLNGAFF

D: NA
V: TRBV30
size: NA
J: TRBJ1-5
DNA: TGTGCCTGGACGCGAGGGGGACCCCAGCATTTT
CDR3: CAWTRGGPQHF

D: NA
V: TRBV10-1
size: NA
J: TRBJ1-6
DNA: TGCGCCAGCAGCCAGGCAAGGAATTCACCCCTCCACTTT
CDR3: CASSQARNSPLHF

D: TRBD1
V: TRBV5-5
size: NA
J: TRBJ1-6
DNA: TGTGCCAGCAGCTTTGCCAAGGGGGCCAATAATTCACCCCTCCACTTT
CDR3: CASSFAKGANNSPLHF

D: NA
V: TRBV4-1
size: once
J: TRBJ2-5
DNA: TGCGCCAGCAGCCAAGATGTGGGAGGAGAGACCCAGTACTTC
CDR3: CASSQDVGGETQYF

D: NA
V: TRBV18
size: NA
J: TRBJ1-5
DNA: TGTGCCAGCTCAGCGTCCCCTTATAGCAATCAGCCCCAGCATTTT
CDR3: CASSASPYSNQPQHF

D: NA
V: TRBV12-3/TRBV12-4
size: once
J: TRBJ2-7
DNA: TGTGCCAGCAGGTCACACGATCTCTACGAGCAGTACTTC
CDR3: CASRSHDLYEQYF

D: NA
V: TRBV6-5
size: NA
J: TRBJ2-3
DNA: TGTGCCAGCACCGGCCACAGGGACCCCACAGATACGCAGTATTTT
CDR3: CASTGHRDPTDTQYF

D: TRBD1
V: TRBV24-1
size: once
J: TRBJ2-2
DNA: TGTGCCACCAGCTCCCAGAGGGGGCGCTTAAGGACCGGGGAGCTGTTTTTT
CDR3: CATSSQRGRLRTGELFF

D: NA
V: TRBV7-3
size: NA
J: TRBJ1-1
DNA: TGTGCCAGCAGCTTAATCGGGCAGGGGAGTATAGCTTTCTTT
CDR3: CASSLIGQGSIAFF

D: NA
V: TRBV6-5
size: few
J: TRBJ1-3
DNA: TGTGCCAGCACGGGGAGGATTACTGGAAACACCATATATTTT
CDR3: CASTGRITGNTIYF